One sample yielded the 20 T cell receptor beta chains listed below, sequenced in a study of T cells in Graves' hyperthyroidism and ophthalmopathy. There were TCR beta CDR3 regions amplified from RNA transcripts. During a first-round RT-PCR of the TCR CDR3, the HTBI primer set was used. TCRdb used MiXCR to reprocess the multiplex PCR reads, holding one entry per CDR3 protein. The sample carries hundreds of thousands of distinct CDR3 sequences, approximately 40% recorded once. Sequences were obtained from blood. These receptors were taken from a man between 18 and 29 years old with Graves' hyperthyroidism.

This clonotype was found a few times. The V call is TRBV14, the J call TRBJ1-1; D unresolved. Trimming took off 1 base at V and 1 base at J, with 10 bases between the two ends. The CDR3 has 15 amino acids. Germline V gene lookup returns CDR1 SGHDN and CDR2 FVKESK. CDR3 DNA sequence: TGTGCCAGCAGCCAAGTGAAGGGATCGAACACTGAAGCTTTCTTT. It encodes CASSQVKGSNTEAFF.

This clonotype came up many times. The V and J genes are TRBV7-2 and TRBJ2-7, with 7 bases fitting TRBD1. The CDR3 contains 15 residues. Germline CDR1 SGHTA, CDR2 FQGNSA. The J segment lost 1 base and the V segment lost 5 bases, leaving 8 bases of the junction unmatched. CDR3 sequence (DNA): TGTGCCAGCAGCGGCTGGACAGGACCTTCCTACGAGCAGTACTTC. Translating gives CASSGWTGPSYEQYF.

This clonotype has a single count. This clone may be a read error of a much larger clone one base away. The chain is built from TRBV7-2 and TRBJ1-1, with D maybe TRBD1 (5 bases). This CDR3 is 13 amino acids long. In germline, CDR1 is SGHTA, CDR2 FQGNSA. The CDR3 DNA follows: TGTGCCAGCCGACGGACATCGAACACTGAAACTTTCTTT. Translating gives CASRRTSNTETFF.

This clonotype was counted ten times or more. The V call is TRBV29-1, the J call TRBJ2-2; D is undetermined. V shed 3 bases and J shed 7 bases, with 6 bases lying between them. The CDR3 extends over 11 amino acids. Germline CDR1 reads SQVTM; CDR2 reads ANQGSEA. As DNA, the CDR3 is TGCAGCGTTGAGGGTGTCGGGGAGCTGTTTTTT. Encoded protein: CSVEGVGELFF.

A remark on this clonotype: A much larger clone differs from this one at a single base, so this may be a read error. As DNA, the CDR3 is TGTGCCAGCAACTTAAGGGACTTGCCCTACGAGCAGTACTTC. Protein sequence: CASNLRDLPYEQYF. The chain carries TRBV7-9 and TRBJ2-7, with a tentative D call TRBD2 (6 bases). Per the germline V gene, CDR1 is SEHNR and CDR2 is FQNEAQ (reference sequence). This CDR3 is 14 amino acids long.

This clonotype was seen only a few times. This rearrangement joins TRBV7-9 to TRBJ1-1; 7 positions agree with TRBD1. The germline gives CDR1 SEHNR, CDR2 FQNEAQ (reference sequence). The CDR3 has 16 amino acids. After removal of 8 bases from V and 2 bases from J, the junction contained 14 bases not matched to a gene. CDR3 residues: CASFLLSGTENTEAFF. CDR3 nucleotide sequence: TGTGCCAGCTTTCTTTTAAGCGGGACAGAAAACACTGAAGCTTTCTTT.

The chain combines TRBV6-5 with TRBJ1-1, with 7 bases lining up with TRBD1. The germline V gene has CDR1 MNHEY and CDR2 SVGAGI. The CDR3 covers 15 residues. V shed 4 bases and J 0 bases; nucleotides not matched to a gene: 5. This CDR3 reads CASSFTGVMNTEAFF. As DNA, the CDR3 is TGTGCCAGCAGTTTCACAGGGGTTATGAACACTGAAGCTTTCTTT.

The chain couples TRBV29-1 to TRBJ1-1, with 11 bases identical to TRBD1. Germline CDR1 SQVTM, CDR2 ANQGSEA. This CDR3 has 16 residues. V lost 3 bases to trimming and J lost 1 base; unmatched junction nucleotides: 7. CDR3 bases: TGCAGCGTTGAGTCGGACAGGGGGCTGAAGAACACTGAAGCTTTCTTT. Translated, it gives CSVESDRGLKNTEAFF. Drawing the rest from reference TRBV29-1 and TRBJ1-1, the complete variable domain is SAVISQKPSRDICQRGTSLTIQCQVDSQVTMMFWYRQQPGQSLTLIATANQGSEATYESGFVIDKFPISRPNLTFSTLTVSNMSPEDSSIYLCSVESDRGLKNTEAFFGQGTRLTVV.

Only one count was recorded for this clonotype. The chain carries TRBV4-1 and TRBJ1-3; no reliable D call. CDR3 size: 15 residues. Trimming shortened V by 0 bases and J by 1 base, and 7 bases separated the two germline ends. In germline, CDR1 is MGHRA, CDR2 YSYEKL. DNA of the CDR3: TGCGCCAGCAGCCAAGATAGAGCATCTGGAAACACCATATATTTT. Translation gives CASSQDRASGNTIYF.

The CDR3 protein is CASGPGPIAFF. In DNA form, the CDR3 reads TGTGCTAGTGGTCCCGGACCGATAGCTTTCTTT. This chain links TRBV12-5 with TRBJ1-1; D is undetermined. With 5 bases removed from V and 10 bases from J, the gap between germline ends came to 11 bases. The germline gives CDR1 LGHNT, CDR2 FRNRAP. CDR3 length: 11 amino acids.

This clonotype has at least ten counts. The rearrangement joins TRBV9 to TRBJ1-2; possibly TRBD1 for D (6 bases). This CDR3 spans 16 amino acids. V shed 3 bases and J shed 4 bases, with 19 bases lying between them. In germline, CDR1 is SGDLS, CDR2 YYNGEE. The DNA of the CDR3 is TGTGCCAGCAGCGGGAGACGGCAGGGGATAACCTATGGCTACACCTTC. Translating gives CASSGRRQGITYGYTF. The variable domain in full, completed from reference TRBV9 and TRBJ1-2, reads DSGVTQTPKHLITATGQRVTLRCSPRSGDLSVYWYQQSLDQGLQFLIQYYNGEERAKGNILERFSAQQFPDLHSELNLSSLELGDSALYFCASSGRRQGITYGYTFGSGTRLTVV.

V and J are TRBV12-3 or TRBV12-4 and TRBJ2-2; no firm D call. The length of the CDR3 is 15 residues. Trimming took 1 base from V and 5 from J, leaving 11 bases between them. The CDR3 DNA is TGTGCCAGCAGTTTAGAATACGTCCTTACCGGGGAGCTGTTTTTT. This encodes CASSLEYVLTGELFF.

In its sample, this clonotype was seen a few times. The chain couples TRBV6-6 to TRBJ1-5; D remains ambiguous. This CDR3 has 15 residues. The germline V gene has CDR1 MNHNY and CDR2 SVGAGI (reference sequence). V lost 4 bases to trimming and J lost 4 bases, with 14 bases between them. The CDR3 reads CASSSHSGRNQPQHF. CDR3 DNA sequence: TGTGCCAGCAGTTCGCACTCAGGACGTAATCAGCCCCAGCATTTT.

This clonotype was observed many times. The CDR3 sequence: CATSRGVLNEKLFF. The CDR3 nucleotides read TGTGCCACCAGCAGAGGGGTTTTGAATGAAAAACTGTTTTTT. J is TRBJ1-4 and V is TRBV15; D call uncertain. Looked up from germline, CDR1 is LNHNV and CDR2 is YYDKDF (reference sequence). V was cut by 1 base and J by 5 bases, with 8 bases left in between. There are 14 residues in the CDR3.

The CDR3 sequence is CASSQTETSYEQYF. The CDR3 nucleotides are TGCGCCAGCTCGCAGACAGAGACATCCTACGAGCAGTACTTC. The gene calls are TRBV4-1 and TRBJ2-7, with D possibly matching TRBD1 (5 bases). Germline loops: CDR1 MGHRA, CDR2 YSYEKL. V was trimmed by 8 bases and J by 1 base, leaving 15 bases between them. The CDR3 consists of 14 residues.

The chain links TRBV14 to TRBJ2-5; D uncertain. This CDR3 contains 14 residues. The V end lost 0 bases, the J end lost 5 bases, and 10 bases lay between the germline ends. CDR1 is SGHDN, CDR2 FVKESK, per germline. CDR3: CASSQDVSRETQYF. The CDR3 DNA reads TGTGCCAGCAGCCAAGACGTCAGTCGGGAGACCCAGTACTTC.

This clonotype was seen ten or more times. V usage is TRBV7-3 and J usage is TRBJ1-3; D not certain. The CDR3 covers 16 residues. Trimming pared 5 bases from V and 0 bases from J, leaving 14 bases between. Germline CDR1 and CDR2: SGHTA and FQGTGA. The CDR3 DNA reads TGTGCCAGCAGCCAAGGGCGTGGAGACTCTGGAAACACCATATATTTT. Translating it yields CASSQGRGDSGNTIYF. Looking up the rest from reference TRBV7-3 and TRBJ1-3 gives the full variable domain: GAGVSQTPSNKVTEKGKYVELRCDPISGHTALYWYRQSLGQGPEFLIYFQGTGAADDSGLPNDRFFAVRPEGSVSTLKIQRTERGDSAVYLCASSQGRGDSGNTIYFGEGSWLTVV.

The chain carries TRBV20-1 and TRBJ1-1, with no clear D. The germline CDR1 and CDR2 sequences are DFQATT and SNEGSKA (reference sequence). The CDR3 is 13 amino acids. V lost 0 bases and J 1 base, leaving 6 bases between the germline ends. The CDR3: CSARDYTNTEAFF. CDR3 bases: TGCAGTGCTAGAGACTACACGAACACTGAAGCTTTCTTT.

V is TRBV7-2 and J is TRBJ1-3; weak D call: TRBD1 (5 bases). The V end lost 4 bases, the J end lost 8 bases, and 15 bases lay between the germline ends. Germline V gives CDR1 SGHTA, CDR2 FQGNSA. The CDR3 is 14 amino acids. CDR3 amino acids: CASSSRGYGYTIYF. CDR3 nucleotide sequence: TGTGCCAGCAGCTCGAGGGGTTATGGCTACACCATATATTTT. Full variable domain (remainder filled in from reference TRBV7-2 and TRBJ1-3): GAGVSQSPSNKVTEKGKDVELRCDPISGHTALYWYRQSLGQGLEFLIYFQGNSAPDKSGLPSDRFSAERTGGSVSTLTIQRTQQEDSAVYLCASSSRGYGYTIYFGEGSWLTVV.

In its sample, this clonotype was seen many times. This chain joins TRBV7-8 and TRBJ1-6, with D uncertain. The V gene lost 1 base and the J gene lost 7 bases, with 5 bases spanning the gap. Germline-derived CDR1 and CDR2 are SGHVS and FQNEAQ. The CDR3 contains 13 residues. The CDR3 spells CASSLVENSPLHF. CDR3 coding DNA: TGTGCCAGCAGCTTAGTAGAGAATTCACCCCTCCACTTT.